Listed below are T cell receptor beta chains from one sample, sequenced in a study of beta chain features in type 1 diabetes. Some clones are missing from TCRdb's copy, which holds only in-frame ones; the method was immunoSEQ multiplex PCR. The data hold 300,000 to 400,000 clones, with 9.5% to 10% observed a single time. The material sequenced was central memory CD4+ T cells from blood. These receptors all stem from a man aged 25-45 years with type 1 diabetes. Each CDR3 is given with its conserved first and last residue. Each record gives: clone size, J gene, V gene, D gene, CDR3 protein, CDR3 DNA. D genes are given only for firm matches. Clone size is given for some rows only: seen once, a few or many times, or a class if the clone is expanded.

>many|TRBJ2-2|TRBV27|NA
CASSFGVRTGELFF
TGTGCCAGCAGTTTTGGGGTTCGGACCGGGGAGCTGTTTTTT
>NA|TRBJ2-7|TRBV28|TRBD2
CASSLAGSGAYGSYEQYF
TGTGCCAGCAGCTTGGCTGGTAGCGGGGCCTACGGCTCCTACGAGCAGTACTTC
>NA|TRBJ2-7|TRBV4-1|NA
CASSQDYQGGSYEQYF
TGTGCCAGCAGCCAAGATTACCAGGGGGGCTCCTACGAGCAGTACTTC
>few|TRBJ2-3|TRBV13|NA
CASQWGTSTDTQYF
TGTGCCAGCCAATGGGGTACAAGCACAGATACGCAGTATTTT
>few|TRBJ1-1|TRBV4-1|NA
CASSQDGGLTEAFF
TGCGCCAGCAGCCAAGATGGAGGGCTCACTGAAGCTTTCTTT
>NA|TRBJ1-4|TRBV28|NA
CASRQWGDGDEKLFF
TGTGCCAGCAGACAGTGGGGGGATGGGGATGAAAAACTGTTTTTT
>NA|TRBJ1-1|TRBV4-1|NA
CASSQSVDYSAEAFF
TGCGCCAGCAGCCAATCTGTGGATTACAGCGCTGAAGCTTTCTTT
>NA|TRBJ2-2|TRBV9|TRBD2
CASSLGTSGANTGELFF
TGTGCCAGCAGCCTCGGGACTAGCGGGGCGAACACCGGGGAGCTGTTTTTT
>few|TRBJ2-7|TRBV19|NA
CASSVRGGRSYEQYF
TGTGCCAGTAGTGTCAGGGGCGGGCGCTCCTACGAGCAGTACTTC
>many|TRBJ2-5|TRBV4-2|TRBD2
CASSQELAGGWETQYF
TGTGCCAGCAGCCAAGAACTAGCGGGAGGATGGGAGACCCAGTACTTC
>NA|TRBJ1-3|TRBV19|NA
CASSGSGNTIYF
TGTGCCAGTAGTGGCTCTGGAAACACCATATATTTT
>few|TRBJ2-7|TRBV7-9|NA
CASSLVGGYEQYF
TGTGCCAGCAGCTTAGTGGGGGGCTACGAGCAGTACTTC
>few|TRBJ2-1|TRBV11-3|NA
CASSSHGLEQFF
TGTGCCAGCAGCTCACATGGACTGGAGCAGTTCTTC
>NA|TRBJ2-3|TRBV5-1|TRBD2
CASRLAGGGQDTQYF
TGCGCCAGCAGACTAGCGGGAGGGGGACAGGATACGCAGTATTTT
>many|TRBJ1-4|TRBV11-2|NA
CASSFSTTGRYEKLFF
TGTGCCAGCAGCTTTTCCACCACAGGAAGATATGAAAAACTGTTTTTT
>NA|TRBJ1-4|TRBV4-1|NA
CASSQDRGQATNEKLFF
TGCGCCAGCAGCCAAGATCGGGGCCAGGCAACTAATGAAAAACTGTTTTTT
>NA|TRBJ1-2|TRBV20-1|NA
CSARPGGYTF
TGCAGTGCTAGGCCGGGTGGCTACACCTTC
>NA|TRBJ2-7|TRBV4-3|NA
CASSQGTLSYEQYF
TGCGCCAGCAGCCAAGGGACGCTTTCCTACGAGCAGTACTTC
>few|TRBJ2-7|TRBV9|NA
CASRQGPTYEQYF
TGTGCCAGTCGGCAGGGGCCGACCTACGAGCAGTACTTC
>few|TRBJ2-2|TRBV2|NA
CASSRASTGELFF
TGTGCCAGCTCTAGGGCCTCCACCGGGGAGCTGTTTTTT
>NA|TRBJ2-5|TRBV20-1|NA
CSARKSETQYF
TGCAGTGCTAGAAAGTCAGAGACCCAGTACTTC